These T cell receptor beta chains were read from a single sample in a study of cytomegalovirus exposure and HLA in healthy donors. The method was immunoSEQ multiplex PCR; TCRdb's version includes in-frame clones alone and lacks a portion of them. The repertoire holds 90,000 or so clones, with 85% as singletons. Sequencing was done on a sample of PBMCs. These receptors all stem from a man aged 18 to 30 in good health and CMV-seropositive. Both conserved end residues are trimmed from each CDR3. A row's size may be missing; if present it is once, few, many or a size class.

TRBV5-1	NA	TRBJ2-3	ASSLGGSLADTQY
TRBV6-5	NA	TRBJ2-3	ASSYSRLYTQY
TRBV6-5	NA	TRBJ1-1	ASSQRPTGPTEAF
TRBV10-3	NA	TRBJ1-4	AISESYWGPRKLF
TRBV11-3	NA	TRBJ2-5	ASSLVRLAGEVGETQY
TRBV6-5	NA	TRBJ2-1	ASSPSGDPGRF
TRBV9	NA	TRBJ1-1	ASSAGDRGRGSEAF
TRBV10-3	NA	TRBJ2-7	AISEAPGDEQY
TRBV6-5	NA	TRBJ1-3	ASSYGTGAGNTIY
TRBV27	NA	TRBJ2-5	ASSWTSGTGAQETQY
TRBV6-5	NA	TRBJ1-3	ASSSRTENTIY
TRBV25-1	NA	TRBJ1-1	ASSELITGTEAF
TRBV28	NA	TRBJ2-3	ASSLSLAEDTQY
TRBV19	NA	TRBJ1-4	ASCVTGLGEKLF
TRBV10-3	few	TRBJ1-1	AISGGMNTEAF
TRBV5-6	NA	TRBJ2-2	ASSQTEGANTGELF
TRBV5-8	once	TRBJ2-1	ASSDGQGAYNEQF
TRBV2	NA	TRBJ2-2	ASSQTSGRTGELF
TRBV4-1	NA	TRBJ1-2	ASSLWTPYIPNYGYT
TRBV4-1	NA	TRBJ2-3	ASSPPGQGGDTQY
TRBV7-9	once	TRBJ2-7	ASSSAGPYEQY
TRBV6-6	NA	TRBJ2-4	ASGVSAKNIQY
TRBV4-1	NA	TRBJ2-2	ASSRGTGSPGELF
TRBV11-2	NA	TRBJ2-7	ASSLVTSFYEQY
TRBV6-5	NA	TRBJ2-1	ASSRSAYNEQF
TRBV6-5	few	TRBJ2-1	ASSYSRANHEQF
TRBV9	NA	TRBJ2-1	ASSVLSGDYNEQF
TRBV5-1	NA	TRBJ2-1	ASSLSGGEQF
TRBV29-1	few	TRBJ2-7	SVEPQGSLGEQY
TRBV19	once	TRBJ2-2	ASTVVTGELF
TRBV19	NA	TRBJ1-4	ASSIEQGTNEKLF
TRBV10-1	NA	TRBJ2-2	ASSSYQGTTGELF
TRBV7-9	NA	TRBJ2-2	ASSPLVGRGPGELF
TRBV30	NA	TRBJ1-2	AWSVQGLYGYT
TRBV7-9	NA	TRBJ2-1	ASNPTSSNEQF
TRBV5-4	NA	TRBJ2-5	ASSSPREETQY
TRBV7-7	few	TRBJ2-1	ASSLGPQANEQF
TRBV5-4	NA	TRBJ2-1	ASSSGRGAGTSGKNEQF
TRBV5-8	NA	TRBJ2-3	ASSLVRGRATDTQY
TRBV2	once	TRBJ2-1	ASRFSEGRVSYNEQF
TRBV28	NA	TRBJ1-2	ASSLTQAPGYT
TRBV14	NA	TRBJ2-7	ASSRQGQGTYEQY
TRBV30	NA	TRBJ2-7	AWSNQGAGGQY
TRBV28	NA	TRBJ1-5	ASSPPGQGNQPQH
TRBV6-1	NA	TRBJ1-2	ASSVAGDWDYGYT
TRBV2	NA	TRBJ2-5	ASSERTIQTQY
TRBV29-1	NA	TRBJ2-1	SVEQRAYNEQF
TRBV4-2	NA	TRBJ1-5	ASSQDQVSGRWQPQH
TRBV27	NA	TRBJ2-1	ASSPLLAGGSEQF
TRBV7-9	NA	TRBJ1-5	ASSPGVNSNQPQH
TRBV6-1	NA	TRBJ1-1	ASSEGTGGAEAF
TRBV6-1	NA	TRBJ2-1	ASSEEGGHLSSNEQF
TRBV5-8	NA	TRBJ1-5	ASSLDWDKVTEPQH
TRBV30	few	TRBJ1-3	AWDPTDSGNTIY
TRBV2	NA	TRBJ1-2	ASSEGGQLSNYGYT
TRBV5-1	NA	TRBJ1-1	ASSLAQSGNTEAF
TRBV28	NA	TRBJ2-3	ASSHGTSGMVDTQY
TRBV27	NA	TRBJ2-2	ASYTWEGDAGTGELF
TRBV29-1	NA	TRBJ2-2	SVAGQETGELF
TRBV7-3	few	TRBJ2-5	ASSLSSGSGETQY